These 21 T cell receptor beta chains were sequenced from one sample in a study of regulatory T cells in long-lasting Graves disease. Construction of the TCR beta libraries employed iRepertoire HTBI primers in conjunction with Arm-PCR of CDR3 regions. TCRdb reprocessed the multiplex PCR reads via MiXCR and lists one record per CDR3 protein. Of about 610,000 distinct CDR3 sequences in the sample, about 16% were seen once. Sample time point: newly diagnosed GD, antithyroid drugs for less than 3 months. RNA extracted from PBMCs served as the sequencing template. This sample was also put to use in a study of T cells in Graves' hyperthyroidism and ophthalmopathy.

This material consisted of peripheral blood mononuclear cells (PBMCs), taken at new diagnosis, from a patient treated with antithyroid drugs. These TCRs come from a man between 18 and 35 years old with Graves disease.

Ten or more counts support this clonotype. The genes are TRBV27 and TRBJ1-2; 7 nucleotides align to TRBD1. There are 16 residues in the CDR3. From germline, CDR1 is MNHEY and CDR2 SMNVEV (reference sequence). Germline trimming cut 2 bases from V and 5 bases from J; bases unmatched to any gene: 11. CDR3 bases: TGTGCCAGCAGTTTAAGGACGAACAGGGGTCCTTATGGCTACACCTTC. Its translation is CASSLRTNRGPYGYTF.

The chain carries TRBV5-1 and TRBJ2-1, with TRBD1 matching 9 bases. With 2 bases clipped from V and 4 bases from J, the junction kept 4 bases outside the gene matches. The CDR3 sequence is 15 residues long. Germline CDR1 reads SGHRS; CDR2 reads YFSETQ. The CDR3 spells CASSFPGTGYNEQFF. The CDR3 DNA sequence: TGCGCCAGCAGCTTCCCCGGGACAGGGTACAATGAGCAGTTCTTC.

To note about this clonotype: With a much larger clone just one base away, this may be a read error. The chain recombines TRBV7-8 with TRBJ1-2; 8 bases are a match to TRBD1. CDR3 length equals 14 residues. Per germline, CDR1 SGHVS and CDR2 FQNEAQ. CDR3 in DNA: TGTGCCAGCAGCTTAGAGACAGGGGACTATAGCTACACCTTC. This sequence encodes CASSLETGDYSYTF.

This clonotype was seen only a few times. The chain joins TRBV20-1 to TRBJ2-7; D unresolved. V lost 5 bases to trimming and J lost 5 bases, with 19 bases between them. The germline V gene encodes CDR1 DFQATT and CDR2 SNEGSKA (reference sequence). This CDR3 is built from 14 residues. CDR3 loop: CSASINLGEDEQYF. CDR3 sequence (DNA): TGCAGTGCTTCCATTAATTTGGGTGAGGACGAGCAGTACTTC.

This clonotype was seen a handful of times. The chain has TRBV28 and TRBJ2-6, with 8 positions matching TRBD2. Germline CDR1 and CDR2: MDHEN and SYDVKM. The CDR3 extends over 17 amino acids. Trimming at V came to 6 bases and at J to 3 bases, leaving 10 bases not matched to a gene. The CDR3 DNA reads as TGTGCCAGCAGCTCCCCCGCGCGGGAGGTTGGGGCCAACGTCCTGACTTTC. Translating gives CASSSPAREVGANVLTF. The complete variable domain, with remaining parts taken from reference TRBV28 and TRBJ2-6, reads DVKVTQSSRYLVKRTGEKVFLECVQDMDHENMFWYRQDPGLGLRLIYFSYDVKMKEKGDIPEGYSVSREKKERFSLILESASTNQTSMYLCASSSPAREVGANVLTFGAGSRLTVL.

This clonotype was counted only a few times. The CDR3 is CASSLRTSGRSLGYEQYF. CDR3 in DNA: TGTGCCAGCAGCCTCCGGACTAGCGGGAGGTCCCTTGGCTACGAGCAGTACTTC. This chain connects TRBV3-1 to TRBJ2-7; 14 bases match TRBD2. The CDR3 extends over 18 amino acids. Trimming removed 4 bases from V and 3 bases from J; junction bases left unmatched: 11. From germline, CDR1 is LGHDT and CDR2 YNNKEL (reference sequence).

This clonotype was found once. This rearrangement joins TRBV10-2 to TRBJ2-7; tentatively, D is TRBD1 or TRBD2 (6 bases each). Germline CDR1 reads WSHSY; CDR2 reads SAAADI. The CDR3 has 14 residues. V was shortened by 4 bases and J by 0 bases, with 10 bases between the two germline ends. As DNA, the CDR3 is TGCGCCAGCAGTGCGGGGGCTTACTCCTACGAGCAGTACTTC. It yields the protein CASSAGAYSYEQYF.

The chain has TRBV27 and TRBJ2-7, with D unresolved. The CDR3 covers 15 residues. CDR1 and CDR2 from the germline V gene are MNHEY and SMNVEV (reference sequence). V lost 1 base to trimming and J lost 5 bases, with 15 bases between them. The CDR3 is CASSLYNPTVDEQYF. In DNA, the CDR3 is TGTGCCAGCAGTTTATACAACCCAACGGTCGACGAGCAGTACTTC.

Ten or more counts support this clonotype. The V gene is TRBV27, the J gene TRBJ2-5; no reliable D call. CDR1 and CDR2 from the germline V gene are MNHEY and SMNVEV (reference sequence). The V gene lost 4 bases and the J gene lost 5 bases, with 14 bases spanning the gap. There are 14 residues in the CDR3. CDR3 coding DNA: TGTGCCAGCAGTTCCAGGCCCCTGTTGGAGACCCAGTACTTC. Amino acid sequence: CASSSRPLLETQYF.

This clonotype was observed a handful of times. CDR3 amino acids: CASSQEPFPLSGDYEQYF. The CDR3 coding sequence is TGTGCCAGCAGCCAAGAGCCCTTCCCCCTAAGCGGAGATTACGAGCAGTACTTC. The chain is built from TRBV14 and TRBJ2-7; the D gene is possibly TRBD2 (5 bases). V was clipped by 0 bases and J by 4 bases, with 22 bases between them. CDR1 and CDR2 (germline): SGHDN, FVKESK. The CDR3 length is 18 residues.

This clonotype has just a few counts. The chain recombines TRBV3-1 with TRBJ2-5; no clear D gene. Trimming pared 8 bases from V and 1 base from J, leaving 8 bases between. Germline V CDR1 and CDR2: LGHDT, YNNKEL (reference sequence). This CDR3 is built from 12 residues. In DNA form, the CDR3 reads TGTGCCAGCCAATATCTCCAAGAGACCCAGTACTTC. This sequence encodes CASQYLQETQYF.

This clonotype was found a few times. V is TRBV3-1 and J is TRBJ2-7; 10 bases match TRBD1. Trimming cost V 4 bases and J 5 bases; bases outside gene matches: 8. CDR1 is LGHDT, CDR2 YNNKEL, per germline (reference sequence). CDR3 length: 15 amino acids. The CDR3 reads CASSRGGTGVDEQYF. The CDR3 DNA is TGTGCCAGCAGCCGAGGGGGGACAGGGGTGGACGAGCAGTACTTC.

The chain combines TRBV20-1 with TRBJ1-2; D unresolved. Trimming removed 4 bases at V and 0 bases at J, with 9 bases between. Germline V gene sequence: CDR1 DFQATT, CDR2 SNEGSKA (reference sequence). CDR3 length: 13 amino acids. The CDR3 DNA reads TGCAGTGCTACCCACGATGCTAACTATGGCTACACCTTC. Translating gives CSATHDANYGYTF.

This chain links TRBV5-4 with TRBJ1-1, with TRBD1 identical over 9 bases. This CDR3 spans 14 amino acids. Germline V lookup: CDR1 SGHNT, CDR2 YYREEE (reference sequence). The junction had 0 bases not matched to a gene; V was cut back by 0 bases and J by 3 bases. The CDR3 region is CASSLDRGHTEAFF. In DNA, the CDR3 is TGTGCCAGCAGCTTGGACAGGGGGCACACTGAAGCTTTCTTT. The full variable domain, its missing parts supplied by reference TRBV5-4 and TRBJ1-1, is ETGVTQSPTHLIKTRGQQVTLRCSSQSGHNTVSWYQQALGQGPQFIFQYYREEENGRGNFPPRFSGLQFPNYSSELNVNALELDDSALYLCASSLDRGHTEAFFGQGTRLTVV.

This clonotype was picked up a small number of times. The J gene is TRBJ1-4, the V gene TRBV28; the D is unclear. CDR3 length: 16 residues. Per germline, CDR1 MDHEN and CDR2 SYDVKM. Trimming cost V 3 bases and J 3 bases, with 14 bases left between them. In DNA, the CDR3 is TGTGCCAGCAGTTTGGGGATACTTGCCTCTAATGAAAAACTGTTTTTT. Encoded protein: CASSLGILASNEKLFF.

Here the CDR3 DNA reads TGTGCCAGCAGTCAAACGAGGGACAGAGGCTACCTAGGCACCGGGGAGCTGTTTTTT. Its protein is CASSQTRDRGYLGTGELFF. The rearrangement joins TRBV14 to TRBJ2-2; TRBD1 matches 7 bases. Germline lookup yields CDR1 SGHDN and CDR2 FVKESK. This CDR3 comprises 19 residues. V lost 6 bases to trimming and J lost 4 bases; unmatched junction nucleotides: 20.

This clonotype came up many times. This chain uses TRBV28 with TRBJ2-7; maybe TRBD2 (6 bases). This CDR3 is 12 amino acids long. CDR1 and CDR2 from the germline V gene are MDHEN and SYDVKM. The CDR3: CAIAGSSYEQYF. CDR3 nucleotide sequence: TGTGCTATCGCGGGGAGCTCCTACGAGCAGTACTTC.

The gene calls are TRBV20-1 and TRBJ2-2; no reliable D call. The CDR3 covers 13 residues. Germline V gene lookup returns CDR1 DFQATT and CDR2 SNEGSKA (reference sequence). V was clipped by 5 bases and J by 1 base, with 8 bases between them. The CDR3 loop reads CSADLLNTGELFF. The CDR3 DNA follows: TGCAGTGCTGACTTATTGAACACCGGGGAGCTGTTTTTT.

This chain links TRBV9 with TRBJ1-3; possibly TRBD1 for D (5 bases). The CDR3 loop spans 14 amino acids. Germline CDR1 reads SGDLS; CDR2 reads YYNGEE. Trimming took 0 bases from V and 3 from J, leaving 7 bases between them. CDR3 in amino acids: CASSVEGVGNTIYF. CDR3 coding DNA: TGTGCCAGCAGCGTAGAAGGGGTTGGAAACACCATATATTTT.

This chain links TRBV6-1 with TRBJ2-1; no firm D call. Germline V gene sequence: CDR1 MNHNS, CDR2 SASEGT. V lost 10 bases, J lost 2 bases, and 15 bases lay in between. The CDR3 is 14 residues long. The CDR3 loop reads CATSMGSTYNEQFF. As DNA, the CDR3 is TGTGCCACCTCGATGGGGTCCACCTACAATGAGCAGTTCTTC.

There are a few counts of this clonotype. The J gene is TRBJ1-1, the V gene TRBV28; TRBD1 is a possible D gene (5 bases). CDR1 and CDR2 from the germline V gene are MDHEN and SYDVKM. V lost 8 bases, J lost 1 base, and 14 bases lay in between. This CDR3 comprises 14 residues. The CDR3 region has the DNA TGTGCCAGCCTCCCCGCAGGGCCGAACACTGAAGCTTTCTTT. It encodes CASLPAGPNTEAFF.